Given below is one TCR beta chain in context. This record comes from a study of blood T cells in healthy people across ages. This CDR3 is 12 amino acids long. Germline V lookup: CDR1 SQVTM, CDR2 ANQGSEA. It was with a sample-barcoded 5' primer and a J-beta primer mix that a second PCR of about 6 to 12 cycles was run. One entry per CDR3 protein, called by TCRdb with MiXCR from the 5' RACE reads. The sample has 600,000 to 900,000 distinct CDR3 sequences, under 30% seen once. Separately, the same data were catalogued under a study of T cells of mothers and their children.

The sequence was obtained from a boy aged 5 to 17 in good health. The sample comprised blood. The chain couples TRBV29-1 to TRBJ2-5, with D perhaps being TRBD1 or TRBD2 (5 bases each). The tail of the sequence fits TRBJ2-7 better, so the J call may be wrong. The CDR3 bases are TGCAGCGTTGGGGCAGGGAGCTACGAGCAGTACTTC. Amino acids: CSVGAGSYEQYF.